These T cell receptor beta chains were read from a single sample in a study of STAT5B mutations in CD4+ large granular lymphocyte leukemia. This table comes from immunoSEQ multiplex PCR, and its TCRdb copy is limited to in-frame clones, with some not included. The sample includes roughly 30,000 clones, 76% of them seen just once. Sequencing was done on a sample of CD4+ T cells from blood buffy coats. These receptors were obtained from a human donor in good health. Each CDR3 is given with its conserved first and last residue. The order of the fields is D gene, clone size, V gene, J gene, CDR3 DNA, CDR3 protein. The D gene is left open where the match is weak. Clone size is not always given. Where it is, it says once, few, many or a class for expanded clones.

NA	NA	TRBV5-1	TRBJ2-2	TGCGCCAGCAGGTCGTCGTTAAACACCGGGGAGCTGTTTTTT	CASRSSLNTGELFF
NA	NA	TRBV5-1	TRBJ2-1	TGCGCCAGCAGCGGTACGTCTAATGAGCAGTTCTTC	CASSGTSNEQFF
NA	NA	TRBV6-5	TRBJ2-1	TGTGCCAGCAAGATCCCCGGCCGCAATGAGCAGTTCTTC	CASKIPGRNEQFF
NA	NA	TRBV11-3	TRBJ2-1	TGTGCCAGCAGCCTACGACGGTTCAATGAGCAGTTCTTC	CASSLRRFNEQFF
NA	NA	TRBV5-1	TRBJ2-3	TGCGCCAGCAGCTTGGGTCTACCAACCGATACGCAGTATTTT	CASSLGLPTDTQYF
NA	NA	TRBV5-1	TRBJ1-2	TGCGCCAGCAGCTTGATGGTCAGGGCCCTAAGTCGCTATGGCTACACCTTC	CASSLMVRALSRYGYTF
NA	NA	TRBV7-2	TRBJ2-3	TGTGCCAGCAGTCTAGACGGGATTAGCACAGATACGCAGTATTTT	CASSLDGISTDTQYF
TRBD1	few	TRBV5-1	TRBJ2-3	TGCGCCAGCACGACAGGGGGCGGAGGTGTAGATACGCAGTATTTT	CASTTGGGGVDTQYF
NA	NA	TRBV7-2	TRBJ1-2	TGTGCCAGCAGCTTAGGGGGGGCATATGGCTACACCTTC	CASSLGGAYGYTF
NA	few	TRBV6-5	TRBJ1-3	TGTGCCAGCAGTTACAGAGGCCAGGGAAACACCATATATTTT	CASSYRGQGNTIYF
NA	NA	TRBV7-7	TRBJ2-3	TGTGCTAGCAGCCTAGACGCGGGGACAGATACGCAGTATTTT	CASSLDAGTDTQYF
TRBD1	few	TRBV10-1	TRBJ2-7	TGCGCCAGCAACCCGCCGGACAGGGGGCCCGAGCAGTACTTC	CASNPPDRGPEQYF
NA	NA	TRBV19	TRBJ1-5	TGTGCCAGTAGTAATACAAAATTAATGAATCAGCCCCAGCATTTT	CASSNTKLMNQPQHF
NA	NA	TRBV19	TRBJ1-5	TGTGCCAGTAGTAGCCAGGGAGGGCAGCCCCAGCATTTT	CASSSQGGQPQHF
TRBD1	NA	TRBV30	TRBJ1-2	TGTGGGGTAGGGGGACAGCCCTATGGCTACACCTTC	CGVGGQPYGYTF
TRBD1	once	TRBV11-2	TRBJ1-6	TGTGCCAGCAGCTTAACCGGGACAGCCCATAATTCACCCCTCCACTTT	CASSLTGTAHNSPLHF
NA	NA	TRBV4-2	TRBJ2-5	TGTGCCAGCAGCCAACAAACAGGGAGAGAGACCCAGTACTTC	CASSQQTGRETQYF
NA	NA	TRBV5-1	TRBJ2-7	TGCGCCAGCAGCTTGACTGGCGAGCAGTACTTC	CASSLTGEQYF
NA	NA	TRBV28	TRBJ2-7	TGTGCCAGCAGTTCCTCAGGCTTCTCCTACGAGCAGTACTTC	CASSSSGFSYEQYF
NA	NA	TRBV18	TRBJ1-3	TGTGCCAGCTCACGACCGGGGACACTTACTGGAAACACCATATATTTT	CASSRPGTLTGNTIYF
NA	NA	TRBV30	TRBJ2-1	TGTGCCTGGAGTCCTACTGCCGGGCGTTGGCATGAGCAGTTCTTC	CAWSPTAGRWHEQFF
TRBD1	NA	TRBV30	TRBJ2-1	TGTGCCTGGAGTGGCTACAGACAGGGGTCCTACAATGAGCAGTTCTTC	CAWSGYRQGSYNEQFF
TRBD1	once	TRBV29-1	TRBJ2-7	TGCAGCGTTGGGACAGGGTACAACGAGCAGTACTTC	CSVGTGYNEQYF
TRBD2	NA	TRBV7-6	TRBJ2-7	TGTGCCAGCAGCTTAGCCGGACTAGCGGGAGGATACGAGCAGTACTTC	CASSLAGLAGGYEQYF
NA	NA	TRBV4-3	TRBJ2-1	TGCGCCAGCAGCCAGGAGCTCGCTCTCCCCAATGAGCAGTTCTTC	CASSQELALPNEQFF
NA	NA	TRBV9	TRBJ1-2	TGTGCCAGCAGCACTCAGAGGGGATCGGCTGGCTACACCTTC	CASSTQRGSAGYTF
TRBD1	NA	TRBV10-3	TRBJ1-2	TGTGCCATCAGTCCCGGGACAGAGTTCTATGGCTACACCTTC	CAISPGTEFYGYTF
NA	NA	TRBV2	TRBJ1-2	TGTGCCAGCAGTGAATCACTCAACTATGGCTACACCTTC	CASSESLNYGYTF
NA	NA	TRBV7-2	TRBJ2-5	TGTGCCAGCAGCCATATGGCAGAGACCCAGTACTTC	CASSHMAETQYF
TRBD1	NA	TRBV5-1	TRBJ2-7	TGCGCCAGCAGCTATGACAGGGGGCCCTACGAGCAGTACTTC	CASSYDRGPYEQYF
NA	few	TRBV7-2	TRBJ1-1	TGTGCCAGCAGCTTAGTGTCCCTAGAGGTCACTGAAGCTTTCTTT	CASSLVSLEVTEAFF
TRBD2	NA	TRBV2	TRBJ2-3	TGTGCCAGCACCGTACTAGCGGGGGGCGCAGATACGCAGTATTTT	CASTVLAGGADTQYF
NA	NA	TRBV30	TRBJ2-7	TGTGCCTGGACCCCTTCCCGGCGGAGTTACGAGCAGTACTTC	CAWTPSRRSYEQYF
TRBD1	once	TRBV19	TRBJ2-3	TGTGCCAGTAGCCTCCGTGGGACAGAACGGCGGGTAGGCACGCAGTATTTT	CASSLRGTERRVGTQYF
NA	NA	TRBV28	TRBJ1-2	TGTGCCAGCAGTTCAGACAGGTCCCATCCCTATGGCTACACCTTC	CASSSDRSHPYGYTF
NA	NA	TRBV7-9	TRBJ1-2	TGTGCCAGCAGCTTAGCTCAAGGCTATGGCTACACCTTC	CASSLAQGYGYTF
TRBD2	NA	TRBV19	TRBJ2-7	TGTGCCAGTAGTTCCGGACTAGCTCTCTACGAGCAGTACTTC	CASSSGLALYEQYF
NA	NA	TRBV29-1	TRBJ2-1	TGCAGCGTTGATAAAGCGGGCTATAACAATGAGCAGTTCTTC	CSVDKAGYNNEQFF
TRBD2	NA	TRBV5-4	TRBJ2-2	TGTGCCAGCAGCTTGAGTTCGGGGGGGAACACCGGGGAGCTGTTTTTT	CASSLSSGGNTGELFF
TRBD1	NA	TRBV29-1	TRBJ1-5	TGCAGCGTTGGGGGGGACAGCCAAAATCAGCCCCAGCATTTT	CSVGGDSQNQPQHF
NA	NA	TRBV6-5	TRBJ1-3	TGTGCCAGCAGGCCTCCAGGCCCTTCTGGAAACACCATATATTTT	CASRPPGPSGNTIYF
NA	NA	TRBV4-2	TRBJ2-5	TGTGCCAGCAGCCACCCCCCTCTAACAGACGCGTACCAAGAGACCCAGTACTTC	CASSHPPLTDAYQETQYF
TRBD1	NA	TRBV5-1	TRBJ2-7	TGCGCCAGCAGCCTGGGACAGGAAGGCGAGCAGTACTTC	CASSLGQEGEQYF
NA	few	TRBV10-2	TRBJ2-2	TGCGCCAGCAGTGATACCAGGGGAATAGGGGAGCTGTTTTTT	CASSDTRGIGELFF
TRBD1	NA	TRBV5-1	TRBJ2-7	TGCGCCAGCAGCCCTCCGGGACAGGGGATCCACGAGCAGTACTTC	CASSPPGQGIHEQYF
TRBD2	NA	TRBV7-9	TRBJ2-1	TGTGCCAGCAGCTCTAAGCGGGAGGGCCGGGGTGAGCAGTTCTTC	CASSSKREGRGEQFF
NA	NA	TRBV4-1	TRBJ1-3	TGCGCCAGCAGCCAGGAGCCCTCCTCTGGAAACACCATATATTTT	CASSQEPSSGNTIYF
NA	NA	TRBV6-5	TRBJ2-1	TGTGCCAGCAGTGCACTAGCAACGGGCTACAATGAGCAGTTCTTC	CASSALATGYNEQFF
TRBD2	once	TRBV7-2	TRBJ2-1	TGTGCCAGCAGCTCCCGGGGTAGCGGGGTCGATGAGCAGTTCTTC	CASSSRGSGVDEQFF
TRBD2	NA	TRBV5-4	TRBJ2-3	TGTGCCAGCAGATCTGGGGGTAGCGGGATTCGAGATACGCAGTATTTT	CASRSGGSGIRDTQYF
NA	once	TRBV4-2	TRBJ2-7	TGTGCCAGCAGCCAGGGGGACGTTTCCCACGAGCAGTACTTC	CASSQGDVSHEQYF